Presented here are 19 T cell receptor beta chains from one specimen sequenced in a study of blood T cell repertoires in COVID-19. Sequencing used immunoSEQ multiplex PCR; TCRdb keeps in-frame clones, though not all of them. The sample contains over 75,000 clones, approximately 90% of which appear only once. The sequencing sample was made of peripheral blood. All receptors derive from a woman of 80 years or more with acute or convalescent COVID-19.

The chain's CDR3 is CASSEAAADKNIQYF. The CDR3 nucleotides read TGTGCCAGCAGTGAAGCGGCGGCGGACAAAAACATTCAGTACTTC. The genes are TRBV2 and TRBJ2-4; D gene ambiguous. Germline V CDR1 and CDR2: SNHLY, FYNNEI. Trimming took 0 bases from V and 3 from J, leaving 9 bases between them. The CDR3 has 15 residues.

The rearrangement uses TRBV9 and TRBJ2-3, with TRBD2 matching over 10 bases. Germline CDR1 reads SGDLS; CDR2 reads YYNGEE. The CDR3 spans 19 residues. Trimming at V came to 2 bases and at J to 2 bases, leaving 14 bases not matched to a gene. The CDR3 DNA sequence: TGTGCCAGCAGCGTCAACCCAAGCTATAGCGGGGGGAACACAGATACGCAGTATTTT. Its protein product is CASSVNPSYSGGNTDTQYF.

V gene TRBV7-8 combines with J gene TRBJ1-3, with D uncertain. Per germline, CDR1 SGHVS and CDR2 FQNEAQ. The germline V and J ends were trimmed by 3 bases and 4 bases, with 10 bases remaining between them. This CDR3 comprises 14 residues. CDR3 loop: CASSFQDRGNTIYF. CDR3 DNA sequence: TGTGCCAGCAGCTTCCAGGATCGGGGAAACACCATATATTTT.

V and J are TRBV7-9 and TRBJ1-6, with D perhaps TRBD1 (6 bases). This CDR3 has 13 residues. CDR1 and CDR2 from the germline V gene are SEHNR and FQNEAQ (reference sequence). Trimming removed 4 bases at V and 7 bases at J, with 8 bases between. CDR3 nucleotide sequence: TGTGCCAGCAGCTCTACAGGGAATTCACCCCTCCACTTT. This codes for CASSSTGNSPLHF.

This clone was picked up a small number of times. This sequence joins TRBV6-4 and TRBJ1-2; D is unresolved. CDR1 is MRHNA, CDR2 SNTAGT, per germline. With 4 bases removed from V and 6 bases from J, the gap between germline ends came to 12 bases. The CDR3 extends over 13 amino acids. CDR3 residues: CASSATPGDGYTF. The CDR3 coding sequence is TGTGCCAGCAGTGCCACTCCCGGGGATGGCTACACCTTC.

The chain joins TRBV7-2 to TRBJ1-5, with 9 bases fitting TRBD1. The CDR3 runs to 16 residues. Unmatched junction bases numbered 5, after V lost 2 bases and J lost 3 bases. From germline, CDR1 is SGHTA and CDR2 FQGNSA. The CDR3 DNA reads as TGTGCCAGCAGCTTACTTGGACAGGGGACCAATCAGCCCCAGCATTTT. It encodes CASSLLGQGTNQPQHF. Filled out from reference TRBV7-2 and TRBJ1-5, the complete variable domain reads GAGVSQSPSNKVTEKGKDVELRCDPISGHTALYWYRQSLGQGLEFLIYFQGNSAPDKSGLPSDRFSAERTGGSVSTLTIQRTQQEDSAVYLCASSLLGQGTNQPQHFGDGTRLSIL.

The genes are TRBV4-2 and TRBJ2-7; a weak D match, TRBD1 (7 bases). Germline values: CDR1 LGHNA, CDR2 YNFKEQ. CDR3 length equals 16 residues. With 0 bases removed from V and 1 base from J, the gap between germline ends came to 13 bases. CDR3 protein: CASSQDLRGVSYEQYF. In nucleotides, the CDR3 is TGTGCCAGCAGCCAAGACCTCAGGGGGGTTTCCTACGAGCAGTACTTC.

The gene calls are TRBV7-2 and TRBJ2-7, with D hard to call. The ends were cut back, 2 bases at V and 0 bases at J, with 11 bases in the middle. The CDR3 length is 15 residues. Germline CDR1 SGHTA, CDR2 FQGNSA. CDR3 bases: TGTGCCAGCAGCTTAAGGCAGGCTTCCTCCTACGAGCAGTACTTC. Protein product: CASSLRQASSYEQYF.

The CDR3 bases are TGCGCCAGCAGCCAAGATTTGGCGGGGCATGGTAATGAAAAACTGTTTTTT. This sequence encodes CASSQDLAGHGNEKLFF. The rearrangement links TRBV4-3 to TRBJ1-4; tentatively, D is TRBD1 (5 bases). V lost 0 bases and J 4 bases, leaving 15 bases between the germline ends. The length of the CDR3 is 17 residues. CDR1 and CDR2 from the germline V gene are LGHNA and YSLEER.

This sequence joins TRBV19 and TRBJ1-5; 7 positions agree with TRBD1. This CDR3 region has 14 residues. Germline V lookup: CDR1 LNHDA, CDR2 SQIVND (reference sequence). V dropped 9 bases and J dropped 0; count of bases not matched to a gene: 5. CDR3 amino acids: CASKDRNSNQPQHF. The CDR3 DNA reads TGTGCCAGCAAGGACAGGAATAGCAATCAGCCCCAGCATTTT.

This clone was counted once. The chain employs TRBV3-1 (or the pseudogene TRBV3-2) and TRBJ2-3, with 8 bases identical to TRBD1. The germline V gene has CDR1 LGHDT and CDR2 YNNKEL (reference sequence). The CDR3 totals 14 residues. J was trimmed by 6 bases and V by 5 bases; bases with no gene match: 7. Here the CDR3 reads CASSSSTGADTQYF. CDR3 nucleotide sequence: TGTGCCAGCAGCTCTTCGACAGGGGCGGATACGCAGTATTTT.

The J gene is TRBJ2-1, the V gene TRBV29-1; 7 bases are shared with TRBD1. The CDR3 totals 12 residues. The trim removed 4 bases at V and 9 bases at J, leaving 6 bases unmatched. From germline, CDR1 is SQVTM and CDR2 ANQGSEA. This CDR3 is CSVVQGMAEQFF. The DNA of the CDR3 is TGCAGCGTTGTACAGGGGATGGCTGAGCAGTTCTTC.

Here the CDR3 reads CASSFDRDRGYTF. CDR3 coding DNA: TGTGCCAGCAGCTTTGACAGGGACCGGGGCTACACCTTC. This sequence joins TRBV5-4 and TRBJ1-2, with 7 bases fitting TRBD1. Germline CDR1 SGHNT, CDR2 YYREEE (reference sequence). The CDR3 totals 13 residues. V was pared by 2 bases and J by 8 bases, with 6 bases of the junction left unmatched.

The genes are TRBV4-2 and TRBJ2-5; D is undetermined. Germline CDR1 LGHNA, CDR2 YNFKEQ. The CDR3 has 18 residues. V lost 0 bases to trimming and J lost 1 base, with 18 bases between them. The CDR3 DNA reads as TGTGCCAGCAGCCAAGATGGGCAGGCGATAAAGACCCAAGAGACCCAGTACTTC. Its protein product is CASSQDGQAIKTQETQYF.

The chain has TRBV5-1 and TRBJ2-3, with no clear D. This CDR3 is 14 amino acids long. Trimming left V 0 bases short and J 7 bases short, with 12 bases between. Germline V gives CDR1 SGHRS, CDR2 YFSETQ. The CDR3 spells CASSLAEDTHTQYF. CDR3 DNA: TGCGCCAGCAGCTTGGCCGAGGATACCCATACGCAGTATTTT.

This rearrangement joins TRBV2 to TRBJ2-3; 10 positions match TRBD2. The V gene end was trimmed by 5 bases and the J gene end by 2 bases; junction bases not matched to a gene: 4. CDR1 is SNHLY, CDR2 FYNNEI, per germline. The CDR3 loop spans 15 amino acids. DNA for the CDR3: TGTGCCAGCAGTCCAAGCGGGAGGGACACAGATACGCAGTATTTT. It is translated as CASSPSGRDTDTQYF.

This rearrangement joins TRBV28 to TRBJ2-7; 7 nucleotides align to TRBD2. The CDR3 is made up of 12 amino acids. CDR1 and CDR2 from the germline V gene are MDHEN and SYDVKM. V gave up 8 bases and J gave up 4 bases; unmatched junction bases: 5. CDR3 in DNA: TGTGCCAGCGAGCGGGGAAAGTACGAGCAGTACTTC. As protein: CASERGKYEQYF. Looking up the rest from reference TRBV28 and TRBJ2-7 gives the full variable domain: DVKVTQSSRYLVKRTGEKVFLECVQDMDHENMFWYRQDPGLGLRLIYFSYDVKMKEKGDIPEGYSVSREKKERFSLILESASTNQTSMYLCASERGKYEQYFGPGTRLTVT.

The genes are TRBV19 and TRBJ2-6; no clear D gene. Germline V CDR1 and CDR2: LNHDA, SQIVND (reference sequence). The CDR3 sequence is 14 residues long. Trimming pared 6 bases from V and 0 bases from J, leaving 6 bases between. This CDR3 is CASSQDSGANVLTF. In DNA form, the CDR3 reads TGTGCCAGTAGCCAGGACTCTGGGGCCAACGTCCTGACTTTC.

The DNA for the CDR3 is TGTGCCAGCAGCTACTTAGCGGGGGGGCTAGAGACCCAGTACTTC. Its translation is CASSYLAGGLETQYF. J is TRBJ2-5 and V is TRBV7-2; TRBD2 matches at 11 bases. The CDR3 contains 15 residues. V gave up 4 bases and J gave up 4 bases; unmatched junction bases: 5. Germline loops: CDR1 SGHTA, CDR2 FQGNSA.